This entry concerns a single T cell receptor (beta chain). The naive CD8 fraction comprised CD45RO-negative cells positively selected for CCR7 and excluded terminally differentiated effector memory CD45RA+ cells. V was clipped by 1 base and J by 3 bases; unmatched bases: 5. From germline, CDR1 is SGHVS and CDR2 FQNEAQ. The CDR3 spans 16 residues. The entry originates in a study of shared clonotypes between healthy human individuals. The protocol was immunoSEQ multiplex PCR, while the TCRdb copy is restricted to in-frame clones and leaves out a portion. Of around 1,900,000 clones listed, 80% to 95% were seen once; the top ten hold 1.5% to 2%.

This chain links TRBV7-8 with TRBJ2-2; 7 positions agree with TRBD2. The specimen was naive CD8+ T cells from PBMCs. The clonotype comes from a man younger than 30 in good health. Some clones in this sample may be carry-over from other donors' samples. CDR3 coding DNA: TGTGCCAGCAGCTTAGTGGTGCTAGCGGACACCGGGGAGCTGTTTTTT. It yields the protein CASSLVVLADTGELFF.